This T cell receptor (beta chain) derives from a study of identical twins. This clonotype was picked up many times. TCRdb redid the calling of the 5' RACE reads with MiXCR, one entry per CDR3 protein. The sample shows about 520,000 distinct CDR3 sequences, roughly a fifth of them seen only once. Germline values: CDR1 MNHEY, CDR2 SVGEGT. The trim removed 7 bases at V and 8 bases at J, leaving 5 bases unmatched. CDR3 length: 14 amino acids. This sample also appeared in a second study, on T cells expressing NK-cell markers. Turning to that study: Repertoires of TCR beta were obtained from T cells sorted as CD3+CD56+NKG2C+, CD3+CD56+NKG2C- and CD3+CD56-NKG2C+. The study sequenced eight donors, seven HCMV-seropositive and one seronegative.

The TCR sequence derives from a young woman in good health. Sequenced sample: CD4+ T cells sorted from blood. The J gene is TRBJ1-6, the V gene TRBV6-2 or TRBV6-3, with 10 bases matching TRBD1. Here the CDR3 reads CASTRQGAHSPLHF. Here the CDR3 DNA reads TGTGCCAGCACCCGACAGGGGGCTCATTCACCCCTCCACTTT.